This is a list of T cell receptor beta chains from one sample in a study of human T cells and chemical hapten exposure. Using its own MiXCR run on the RACE reads, TCRdb lists one record per CDR3 protein. The sample yields 300,000 to 350,000 distinct CDR3 sequences, around 6.9% seen once. The sample was whole blood, taken in connection with sensitization to the hapten diphenylcyclopropenone (DPC). Every receptor here comes from a woman younger than 35 with alopecia areata. Some clones in this sample may be carry-over from other donors' samples. Each CDR3 is given with its conserved first and last residue. Fields, in order: D gene, clone size, V gene, J gene, CDR3 DNA, CDR3 protein. The D gene is left open where the match is weak. Size values are once, few and many counts, or a class for expanded clones, and some rows have none.

.	.	TRBV6-5	TRBJ2-5	TGTGCCAGCAGTTACTCGATCCCAGGGGCCCCCCAAGAGACCCAGTACTTC	CASSYSIPGAPQETQYF
.	.	TRBV18	TRBJ2-3	TGTGCCAGCTCACCAAAGCGGATCACAGATACGCAGTATTTT	CASSPKRITDTQYF
.	.	TRBV21-1	TRBJ2-2	TGTGCCAGCAGCACGGCAGGGGGGAAGCTGTTTTTT	CASSTAGGKLFF
.	many	TRBV27	TRBJ1-2	TGTGCCAGCAGTTTATCGGAGAACAACTATGGCTACACCTTC	CASSLSENNYGYTF
TRBD1	many	TRBV5-1	TRBJ2-7	TGCGCCAGCAGCGGGGACAGGGGATACGAGCAGTACTTC	CASSGDRGYEQYF
.	.	TRBV25-1	TRBJ1-2	TGTGCCAGCAGTGAATTCGTGGGAAAGCATGGCTACACCTTC	CASSEFVGKHGYTF
TRBD2	many	TRBV7-3	TRBJ2-1	TGTGCCAGCAGCTTAACGGGGGGGAGCAATGAGCAGTTCTTC	CASSLTGGSNEQFF
TRBD1	many	TRBV4-2	TRBJ2-3	TGTGCCAGCAGCCAGGACAGGGGCAGGGGGGATACGCAGTATTTT	CASSQDRGRGDTQYF
TRBD1	many	TRBV28	TRBJ2-5	TGTGCCAGCAGTTTTCAGGCAGGGGGCGAGGAGACCCAGTACTTC	CASSFQAGGEETQYF
.	many	TRBV4-3	TRBJ2-3	TGCGCCAGCAGCCAAGATCGTCCAGCGCACCAAGATACGCAGTATTTT	CASSQDRPAHQDTQYF
TRBD2	few	TRBV20-1	TRBJ2-3	TGCAGTGCTCCTGGGACTAGCGGGGGGCCCCTACCTAGCACAGATACGCAGTATTTT	CSAPGTSGGPLPSTDTQYF
.	.	TRBV20-1	TRBJ1-3	TGCAGTGCTCCGGCCGGGGGTTCCTCTGGAAACACCATATATTTT	CSAPAGGSSGNTIYF
.	many	TRBV6-5	TRBJ2-2	TGTGCCAGTTTTAAAGGGGACACCGGGGAGCTGTTTTTT	CASFKGDTGELFF
.	many	TRBV29-1	TRBJ1-2	TGCAGCGTTGACCAGGCCTCTAACTATGGCTACACCTTC	CSVDQASNYGYTF
.	few	TRBV7-9	TRBJ1-1	TGTGCCAGCAGCTCTTCAGTCACTGAAGCTTTCTTT	CASSSSVTEAFF
.	few	TRBV5-1	TRBJ2-7	TGCGCCAGCAAAGGAGAAATAGGAACCTACGAGCAGTACTTC	CASKGEIGTYEQYF
.	many	TRBV7-9	TRBJ2-3	TGTGCCAGCAGGGCCTGGGGCACAGATACGCAGTATTTT	CASRAWGTDTQYF
.	.	TRBV20-1	TRBJ1-4	TGCAGTGCGGATTCACGGGTGGATAATGAAAAACTGTTTTTT	CSADSRVDNEKLFF
.	.	TRBV10-3	TRBJ2-1	TGTGCCATCAGTGACGGAGGGTGGGGGGCCAACAATGAGCAGTTCTTC	CAISDGGWGANNEQFF
.	many	TRBV10-3	TRBJ2-7	TGTGCCATCAGTCGTTTCGGGACGGGACCTTACGAGCAGTACTTC	CAISRFGTGPYEQYF
.	.	TRBV5-6	TRBJ2-7	TGTGCCAGCAGCTTGAGGGACTTGAGGTACGAGCAGTACTTC	CASSLRDLRYEQYF
.	few	TRBV4-2	TRBJ2-5	TGTGCCAGCAGCCAAGTTCAGGGGGGCCTAGAGACCCAGTACTTC	CASSQVQGGLETQYF
.	.	TRBV5-1	TRBJ2-1	TGCGCCAGCAGCTTGGTAGGTGCGGGCCTTGCACCTGAGCAGTTCTTC	CASSLVGAGLAPEQFF
TRBD1	few	TRBV18	TRBJ1-4	TGTGCCAGCTCTCGGGACAGGGATAATGAAAAACTGTTTTTT	CASSRDRDNEKLFF
.	few	TRBV4-3	TRBJ2-2	TGCGCCAGCAGCCAAGAGAGGGGCCGCAACGGGACCGGGGAGCTGTTTTTT	CASSQERGRNGTGELFF
.	.	TRBV10-3	TRBJ1-2	TGTGCCATCAGTGAGTCGGTGGGCCCCTATGGCTACACCTTC	CAISESVGPYGYTF
.	.	TRBV6-6	TRBJ1-3	TGTGCCAGCAGTCCCCAGGAGGGTAGAAACACCATATATTTT	CASSPQEGRNTIYF
.	many	TRBV5-4	TRBJ2-4	TGTGCCAGCAGTCAGGGGGGGCTAGCTGAAGACATTCAGTACTTC	CASSQGGLAEDIQYF
.	.	TRBV7-9	TRBJ1-6	TGTGCCAGCAGCCCGACCCTTATGGGGGATTCACCCCTCCACTTT	CASSPTLMGDSPLHF
.	once	TRBV6-2/TRBV6-3	TRBJ1-6	TGTGCCAGCAGTTACAAGACAGATTATAATTCACCCCTCCACTTT	CASSYKTDYNSPLHF
.	.	TRBV18	TRBJ1-1	TGTGCCAGCTCACCACCGCTGGAGGACACTGAAGCTTTCTTT	CASSPPLEDTEAFF
.	many	TRBV24-1	TRBJ2-1	TGTGCCACCAGTGATCCTCGGACCCGACCTGAGCAGTTCTTC	CATSDPRTRPEQFF
.	few	TRBV5-7	TRBJ1-4	TGTGCCAGCAGCCGGACGAACTACAGAGCCACAGTAACTAATGAAAAACTGTTTTTT	CASSRTNYRATVTNEKLFF
TRBD1	.	TRBV15	TRBJ2-3	TGTGCCACCAGCAGAGATAGGGAGACAGGGAACACAGATACGCAGTATTTT	CATSRDRETGNTDTQYF
.	few	TRBV4-1	TRBJ2-7	TGCGCCAGCAGCCAAGAGGACGACAGCTCCTACGAGCAGTACTTC	CASSQEDDSSYEQYF
.	.	TRBV28	TRBJ1-2	TGTGCCAGCACCTTTACAGGGTACCCCTATGGCTACACCTTC	CASTFTGYPYGYTF
.	many	TRBV5-1	TRBJ2-3	TGCGCCAGCAGCTTGGCCGGGCCTGCAGGTGGAGATACGCAGTATTTT	CASSLAGPAGGDTQYF
.	.	TRBV29-1	TRBJ2-2	TGCAGCGTTCGAGGGGCGAACACCGGGGAGCTGTTTTTT	CSVRGANTGELFF
TRBD1	few	TRBV20-1	TRBJ2-3	TGCAGTGCTAGAGATGTTCAGGGGGTAACAGATACGCAGTATTTT	CSARDVQGVTDTQYF
.	.	TRBV29-1	TRBJ2-5	TGCAGCGTTTTTGGCGGGACAGCTCAAGAGACCCAGTACTTC	CSVFGGTAQETQYF
TRBD1	few	TRBV19	TRBJ1-5	TGTGCCAGTAGTACACAGGGGACGGATCAGCCCCAGCATTTT	CASSTQGTDQPQHF
.	few	TRBV27	TRBJ1-2	TGTGCCAGCAGCCCCGTCTTTAACTATGGCTACACCTTC	CASSPVFNYGYTF
.	.	TRBV12-3/TRBV12-4	TRBJ1-1	TGTGCCAGCAGTTTAACGTCGGGAAGGAATGAAGCTTTCTTT	CASSLTSGRNEAFF
TRBD1	.	TRBV28	TRBJ1-4	TGTGCCAGCAGTTTAACGGACAGGGGGCAAAAACTGTTTTTT	CASSLTDRGQKLFF
.	few	TRBV7-2	TRBJ1-5	TGTGCCAGCAGCGCACTATTAGCCGTCACTCGTCAGCCCCAGCATTTT	CASSALLAVTRQPQHF
TRBD1	many	TRBV6-2/TRBV6-3	TRBJ2-2	TGTGCCAGCAGCGTGAGGGGACAGCCGAGCACCGGGGAGCTGTTTTTT	CASSVRGQPSTGELFF
TRBD2	many	TRBV4-3	TRBJ2-4	TGCGCCAGCAGCCAAGAGATAGGCCTAGCGGGGGCCGACAAAAACATTCAGTACTTC	CASSQEIGLAGADKNIQYF
.	many	TRBV3-1	TRBJ1-5	TGTGCCAGCAGCCAAGGTCCGAGGGGCAAACAACTAGGAAGCAATCAGCCCCAGCATTTT	CASSQGPRGKQLGSNQPQHF
.	.	TRBV25-1	TRBJ2-7	TGTGCCAGCAGTGAACAGGGGCGCAATCACGAGCAGTACTTC	CASSEQGRNHEQYF
.	few	TRBV6-1	TRBJ2-3	TGTGCCAGCAGTGAATGGGGAGACTCTCGCAGCACAGATACGCAGTATTTT	CASSEWGDSRSTDTQYF
.	.	TRBV5-6	TRBJ2-1	TGTGCCAGCAGCCCCCATTCGGCGCGAGATTCTTCCTACAATGAGCAGTTCTTC	CASSPHSARDSSYNEQFF